This TCR beta chain was recorded in a study of identical twins. General study results and limits: Researchers caution that invariant MAIT and iNKT cells could partly confound zero-insertion analyses. Abundant beta clonotypes from cord blood had fewer insertions, unlike memory repertoires, which showed none. The study found excess low generation probability among twin-shared out-of-frame alpha sequences.

J was trimmed by 2 bases and V by 7 bases; bases with no gene match: 6. The CDR3 length is 15 residues. This clonotype has ten or more counts. What it recognizes is unknown. It was template switching that added a universal primer site, and there were unique molecular identifiers on the cDNA. Via MiXCR, TCRdb re-called the 5' RACE reads, giving one row per CDR3 protein. The table lists 200,000 to 300,000 distinct CDR3 sequences, around 7% of them singletons. The sample was also linked to a second study, of yellow fever vaccine responses in identical twins.

The sequenced sample was memory (CD45RO+) T cells sorted from blood. This sequence was found in a woman under 30 in good health. The J gene is TRBJ1-5, the V gene TRBV12-3 or TRBV12-4; 9 bases fit TRBD1. The chain's CDR3 is CASTAGQGRNQPQHF. The CDR3 nucleotides read TGTGCCAGCACCGCCGGACAGGGGCGCAATCAGCCCCAGCATTTT.